This is a list of T cell receptor beta chains from one sample in a study of cytomegalovirus exposure and HLA in healthy donors. Some clones are missing from TCRdb's copy, which holds only in-frame ones; the method was immunoSEQ multiplex PCR. The table has some 250,000 clones, around 81% seen once; the top ten hold roughly 7.4%. The material sequenced was PBMCs. Receptors originate from a woman in her sixties in good health and CMV-seropositive. CDR3s leave out the opening cysteine and the closing phenylalanine or tryptophan. Each record gives: V gene, J gene, CDR3 protein.

v_gene: TRBV9; j_gene: TRBJ2-2; CDR3aa: ASSPGQVTGELF
v_gene: TRBV7-9; j_gene: TRBJ1-6; CDR3aa: ASSTAAGQINSPLH
v_gene: TRBV30; j_gene: TRBJ1-6; CDR3aa: AWRKGAQGNSPLH
v_gene: TRBV5-1; j_gene: TRBJ1-3; CDR3aa: ASSLPGQGPMGNTIY
v_gene: TRBV4-1; j_gene: TRBJ1-4; CDR3aa: ASSLSPGEKLF
v_gene: TRBV7-9; j_gene: TRBJ2-3; CDR3aa: ASSHRGAADTQY
v_gene: TRBV7-7; j_gene: TRBJ2-5; CDR3aa: ASSLGAGRETQY
v_gene: TRBV6-1; j_gene: TRBJ2-2; CDR3aa: ASSDSGSGVGELF
v_gene: TRBV2; j_gene: TRBJ1-2; CDR3aa: ATGGQALYGYT
v_gene: TRBV27; j_gene: TRBJ1-5; CDR3aa: ASSTYRGESNQPQH
v_gene: TRBV18; j_gene: TRBJ2-6; CDR3aa: ASSPVFGDRRTGANVLT
v_gene: TRBV5-4; j_gene: TRBJ2-3; CDR3aa: ASSLLAGGTDTQY
v_gene: TRBV11-1; j_gene: TRBJ2-7; CDR3aa: ASSSLAGYMYEQY
v_gene: TRBV28; j_gene: TRBJ1-2; CDR3aa: ASSSRANYGYT
v_gene: TRBV29-1; j_gene: TRBJ2-3; CDR3aa: SVWGPDTQY
v_gene: TRBV28; j_gene: TRBJ1-2; CDR3aa: ASSLRSDYGYT
v_gene: TRBV18; j_gene: TRBJ2-7; CDR3aa: ASSPAVAGGPYYEQY
v_gene: TRBV9; j_gene: TRBJ2-1; CDR3aa: ASSVAGPVYNEQF
v_gene: TRBV5-1; j_gene: TRBJ2-7; CDR3aa: ASSLETTGLSYEQY
v_gene: TRBV4-2; j_gene: TRBJ1-4; CDR3aa: ASSQPRRGTYNEKLF
v_gene: TRBV9; j_gene: TRBJ2-3; CDR3aa: ASSVVLTDTQY
v_gene: TRBV18; j_gene: TRBJ1-5; CDR3aa: ASSPATGLSNQPQH
v_gene: TRBV21-1; j_gene: TRBJ2-7; CDR3aa: ASTRDTYYEQY
v_gene: TRBV5-5; j_gene: TRBJ1-1; CDR3aa: ASSRGQALNTEAF
v_gene: TRBV5-4; j_gene: TRBJ1-6; CDR3aa: ASSPEVTGVNSPLH
v_gene: TRBV20-1; j_gene: TRBJ2-7; CDR3aa: SAGTAYEQY
v_gene: TRBV28; j_gene: TRBJ2-7; CDR3aa: ASSPDRYEQY
v_gene: TRBV29-1; j_gene: TRBJ2-1; CDR3aa: SVERDRVFNEQF
v_gene: TRBV6-1; j_gene: TRBJ1-1; CDR3aa: ATGQGAWTEAF
v_gene: TRBV12-5; j_gene: .; CDR3aa: ASGLVASEGYEQY
v_gene: TRBV5-1; j_gene: TRBJ2-2; CDR3aa: ASSLGPQGNTGELF
v_gene: TRBV28; j_gene: TRBJ1-2; CDR3aa: ASSLLGTGDHGYT
v_gene: TRBV2; j_gene: TRBJ2-5; CDR3aa: ASVRLAGGQETQY
v_gene: TRBV4-1; j_gene: TRBJ2-3; CDR3aa: ASSQGSSLNTDTQY
v_gene: TRBV6-4; j_gene: TRBJ1-2; CDR3aa: ASSDSSGTSRYGYT
v_gene: TRBV15; j_gene: TRBJ2-5; CDR3aa: ATSRGSDETQY
v_gene: TRBV10-3; j_gene: TRBJ2-7; CDR3aa: AISESDRGGSYEQY
v_gene: TRBV2; j_gene: TRBJ2-7; CDR3aa: ASRPLHSSTPGHLTYEQY
v_gene: TRBV7-2; j_gene: TRBJ2-5; CDR3aa: ASSLKGRLAGTQETQY
v_gene: TRBV4-1; j_gene: TRBJ1-2; CDR3aa: ASEGPGQGVYGYT
v_gene: TRBV9; j_gene: TRBJ2-3; CDR3aa: ASSVISTDTQY